Presented here are 32 T cell receptor beta chains from one specimen sequenced in a study of control samples from healthy donors and cancer patients. The assay was immunoSEQ multiplex PCR, and TCRdb's table has in-frame clones only and misses some. The table records approximately 89,000 clones, more than 75% of them present only once. Sample: blood. The receptors stem from a man under 40 in good health.

A single count supports this clone. This rearrangement joins TRBV7-2 to TRBJ2-3; D uncertain. The CDR3 extends over 14 amino acids. V was trimmed by 1 base and J by 1 base, leaving 6 bases between them. Germline CDR1 SGHTA, CDR2 FQGNSA. The CDR3 protein is CASSLGRGTDTQYF. Here the CDR3 DNA reads TGTGCCAGCAGCTTAGGCCGGGGCACAGATACGCAGTATTTT.

This clone was seen just once. V usage is TRBV12-3 or TRBV12-4 and J usage is TRBJ2-3, with D tentatively TRBD1 (6 bases). There are 12 residues in the CDR3. V was pared by 5 bases and J by 10 bases, with 13 bases between. The CDR3 DNA reads TGTGCCAGCAGTAATCTGGGGGCCTCGCAGTATTTT. Its translation is CASSNLGASQYF.

This chain links TRBV28 with TRBJ1-1; no definite D call. The CDR3 consists of 14 residues. Germline CDR1 is MDHEN and CDR2 is SYDVKM. Trimming took 6 bases from V and 4 from J, leaving 15 bases between them. In nucleotides, the CDR3 is TGTGCCAGCAGCCGTCGAGATTTGGGCACTGAAGCTTTCTTT. This gives the protein CASSRRDLGTEAFF.

V usage is TRBV18 and J usage is TRBJ1-5; no clear D. The CDR3 contains 15 residues. Germline-derived CDR1 and CDR2 are KGHSH and LQKENI. Trimming took off 3 bases at V and 0 bases at J, with 9 bases between the two ends. The CDR3 loop reads CASSPLGNSNQPQHF. The CDR3 DNA reads as TGTGCCAGCTCACCGCTGGGGAATAGCAATCAGCCCCAGCATTTT.

This clone showed up just a few times. The V and J genes are TRBV7-9 and TRBJ1-2, with 9 bases matching TRBD1. J lost 4 bases, V lost 5 bases, and 14 bases had no gene match. Germline values: CDR1 SEHNR, CDR2 FQNEAQ (reference sequence). The CDR3 contains 17 residues. This chain's CDR3 is CASSKLGGQGSSYGYTF. CDR3 in DNA: TGTGCCAGCAGCAAGCTGGGAGGACAGGGGTCCTCCTATGGCTACACCTTC.

The chain couples TRBV27 to TRBJ1-4, with D unclear. V lost 6 bases to trimming and J lost 4 bases, with 9 bases between them. CDR3 length equals 13 residues. Germline V lookup: CDR1 MNHEY, CDR2 SMNVEV (reference sequence). The CDR3 bases are TGTGCCAGCAGGGGATTCCTTAATGAAAAACTGTTTTTT. It specifies CASRGFLNEKLFF.

This clone showed up many times. The chain uses TRBV21-1 and TRBJ1-2; the table calls TRBD1, which could not be checked here. TRBV21-1 corresponds to a pseudogene. The CDR3 contains 16 residues. The CDR3 region is CASSKGTRQGGYGYTF. As DNA, the CDR3 is TGTGCCAGCAGCAAAGGGACGCGACAGGGAGGCTATGGCTACACCTTC.

The chain carries TRBV21-1 and TRBJ2-5; the table's D call TRBD2 went unverified against the DNA. TRBV21-1 corresponds to a pseudogene. This CDR3 has 16 residues. CDR3 protein: CASSKGLRGPWETQYF. The CDR3 DNA reads TGTGCCAGCAGCAAAGGATTGCGGGGGCCTTGGGAGACCCAGTACTTC.

By proportion, this clone is medium-sized (0.01 to 0.1%). V usage is TRBV5-1 and J usage is TRBJ2-7; D is perhaps TRBD1 (6 bases). CDR1 is SGHRS, CDR2 YFSETQ, per germline. With 3 bases removed from V and 2 bases from J, the gap between germline ends came to 12 bases. This CDR3 has 14 amino acids. This chain's CDR3 is CASSSGTPTYEQYF. For the CDR3, the DNA is TGCGCCAGCAGCTCCGGGACACCGACCTACGAGCAGTACTTC.

This clone was observed a single time. The chain uses TRBV9 and TRBJ1-2; no definite D call. The V gene's germline CDR1 is SGDLS and CDR2 YYNGEE. The CDR3 is 17 residues long. V lost 1 base and J lost 1, with 17 bases in between. The CDR3 sequence: CASSVTGLPSINYGYTF. The CDR3, as DNA: TGTGCCAGCAGCGTAACGGGTCTCCCCTCTATTAACTATGGCTACACCTTC.

The chain has TRBV5-4 and TRBJ1-2, with D possibly matching TRBD1 (5 bases). Germline V gives CDR1 SGHNT, CDR2 YYREEE (reference sequence). The CDR3 consists of 15 residues. Trimming took off 4 bases at V and 0 bases at J, with 13 bases between the two ends. CDR3 protein: CASSRPTVSNYGYTF. The CDR3 bases are TGTGCCAGCAGCCGCCCGACAGTTTCTAACTATGGCTACACCTTC.

V is TRBV28 and J is TRBJ2-7; D might be TRBD1 (5 bases). Germline-derived CDR1 and CDR2 are MDHEN and SYDVKM. V gave up 5 bases and J gave up 3 bases, with 8 bases separating them. The CDR3 totals 12 residues. The CDR3 region is CASSVTGYEQYF. Here the CDR3 DNA reads TGTGCCAGCAGTGTAACAGGCTACGAGCAGTACTTC.

About this clone: The junction does not match germline at one end; this may be a read error. This chain uses TRBV6-4 with TRBJ1-1; D ambiguous. The CDR3 contains 8 residues. Germline V gives CDR1 MRHNA, CDR2 SNTAGT. In DNA form, the CDR3 reads TGTGCCAGCAGTTCGTGTTATTTT. This translates into CASSSCYF.

As for this clone: The junction departs from the called germline gene at one end, perhaps through a read error. The chain is built from TRBV7-9 and TRBJ2-7; the D gene is possibly TRBD1 (6 bases). Germline CDR1 and CDR2: SEHNR and FQNEAQ (reference sequence). CDR3 length: 14 amino acids. CDR3 amino acids: CAGSSPGEAPEQYF. The DNA for the CDR3 is TGTGCCGGCAGCTCCCCAGGGGAAGCCCCCGAGCAGTACTTC.

The table lists this clone with many counts. The J gene is TRBJ2-7, the V gene TRBV5-4; TRBD1 agrees at 9 bases. CDR1 and CDR2 (germline): SGHNT, YYREEE (reference sequence). The CDR3 loop spans 15 amino acids. V lost 5 bases and J lost 0; bases outside the gene matches: 6. The CDR3 is CASSTGTGFSYEQYF. CDR3 sequence (DNA): TGTGCCAGCAGTACCGGGACAGGGTTCTCCTACGAGCAGTACTTC.

In regard to this clone: One junction end disagrees with the germline gene, perhaps due to a read error. The V and J genes are TRBV7-7 and TRBJ2-1, with D perhaps matching TRBD1 or TRBD2 (5 bases each). This CDR3 has 15 amino acids. From germline, CDR1 is SSHAT and CDR2 FNYEAQ (reference sequence). The CDR3 here is CASSLGGGPPNEQFF. The CDR3 DNA reads TGTGCTAGCAGCTTAGGTGGGGGACCCCCCAATGAGCAGTTCTTC.

The chain has TRBV7-3 and TRBJ1-1; D unclear. Germline V lookup: CDR1 SGHTA, CDR2 FQGTGA. Trimming stripped 1 base from V and 0 bases from J, with 9 bases between. CDR3 length: 15 residues. This chain's CDR3 is CASSLIGSMNTEAFF. The CDR3, as DNA: TGTGCCAGCAGCTTAATAGGATCAATGAACACTGAAGCTTTCTTT.

This chain uses TRBV2 with TRBJ2-3; D gene unclear. The V end lost 5 bases, the J end lost 0 bases, and 6 bases lay between the germline ends. Germline V CDR1 and CDR2: SNHLY, FYNNEI. The CDR3 totals 13 residues. The CDR3 sequence: CASSLDSTDTQYF. CDR3 sequence (DNA): TGTGCCAGCAGTCTAGACAGCACAGATACGCAGTATTTT.

The rearrangement links TRBV2 to TRBJ2-5, with 8 bases fitting TRBD1. CDR3 size: 13 residues. J was trimmed by 7 bases and V by 7 bases; bases with no gene match: 8. Germline lookup yields CDR1 SNHLY and CDR2 FYNNEI. The CDR3 here is CASTMDRVGTQYF. In nucleotides, the CDR3 is TGTGCCAGCACTATGGACAGGGTTGGGACCCAGTACTTC. The full variable domain, in which reference TRBV2 and TRBJ2-5 provide the parts outside the CDR3, is EPEVTQTPSHQVTQMGQEVILRCVPISNHLYFYWYRQILGQKVEFLVSFYNNEISEKSEIFDDQFSVERPDGSNFTLKIRSTKLEDSAMYFCASTMDRVGTQYFGPGTRLLVL.

The V call is TRBV30, the J call TRBJ2-2, with a possible D match to TRBD1 (6 bases). The CDR3 loop spans 14 amino acids. Trimming stripped 3 bases from V and 8 bases from J, with 16 bases between. Per germline, CDR1 GTSNPN and CDR2 SVGIG (reference sequence). The CDR3 DNA reads as TGTGCCTGGAGGAAGAGGGGGAGTAGTGGGGAGCTGTTTTTT. This sequence encodes CAWRKRGSSGELFF.

The genes are TRBV15 and TRBJ2-1; perhaps TRBD2 as D (6 bases). Trimming removed 0 bases at V and 6 bases at J, with 18 bases between. Per the germline V gene, CDR1 is LNHNV and CDR2 is YYDKDF (reference sequence). This CDR3 contains 17 residues. Here the CDR3 reads CATSRDLGGSGTNEQFF. The CDR3 DNA is TGTGCCACCAGCAGAGATCTCGGGGGTTCCGGGACCAATGAGCAGTTCTTC.

The V and J genes are TRBV7-9 and TRBJ2-4; D is perhaps TRBD2 (6 bases). With 0 bases removed from V and 1 base from J, the gap between germline ends came to 10 bases. CDR1 and CDR2 from the germline V gene are SEHNR and FQNEAQ (reference sequence). The CDR3 runs 16 residues. The chain's CDR3 is CASSLAGAGAKNIQYF. The CDR3 coding sequence is TGTGCCAGCAGCTTAGCGGGCGCGGGGGCCAAAAACATTCAGTACTTC. The entire variable domain, with the rest obtained from reference TRBV7-9 and TRBJ2-4, is as follows: DTGVSQNPRHKITKRGQNVTFRCDPISEHNRLYWYRQTLGQGPEFLTYFQNEAQLEKSRLLSDRFSAERPKGSFSTLEIQRTEQGDSAMYLCASSLAGAGAKNIQYFGAGTRLSVL.

The chain is built from TRBV27 and TRBJ2-3; D is ambiguous. Looked up from germline, CDR1 is MNHEY and CDR2 is SMNVEV (reference sequence). CDR3 length equals 15 residues. V dropped 2 bases and J dropped 0 bases, with 9 bases sitting between them. The CDR3 region is CASSLGVTSTDTQYF. The DNA for the CDR3 is TGTGCCAGCAGTTTAGGGGTCACGAGCACAGATACGCAGTATTTT.

To note about this clone: Other DNA sequences of this sample code for an identical CDR3. The genes are TRBV9 and TRBJ1-5; TRBD1 matches 8 bases. After removal of 2 bases from V and 6 bases from J, the junction contained 4 bases not matched to a gene. The CDR3 spans 14 residues. Looked up from germline, CDR1 is SGDLS and CDR2 is YYNGEE. The chain's CDR3 is CASSVGTGGQPQHF. In DNA form, the CDR3 reads TGTGCCAGCAGCGTGGGCACAGGGGGTCAGCCCCAGCATTTT.

The genes are TRBV12-3 or TRBV12-4 and TRBJ1-2, with D unresolved. This CDR3 is 13 amino acids long. Deletions cut 3 bases from V and 4 bases from J, with 9 bases between. CDR3 amino acids: CASSFGQVYGYTF. For the CDR3, the DNA is TGTGCCAGCAGTTTTGGGCAGGTCTATGGCTACACCTTC.

The rearrangement links TRBV28 to TRBJ2-5, with D unresolved. The V gene lost 4 bases and the J gene lost 1 base, with 1 base spanning the gap. CDR3 size: 11 residues. The V gene's germline CDR1 is MDHEN and CDR2 SYDVKM. DNA of the CDR3: TGTGCCAGCAGTTCCCAAGAGACCCAGTACTTC. Translating gives CASSSQETQYF.

This clone was detected only a few times. The chain has TRBV30 and TRBJ2-2; 8 bases line up with TRBD1. Germline CDR1 GTSNPN, CDR2 SVGIG (reference sequence). The V segment lost 1 base and the J segment 6 bases; nucleotides outside the gene matches: 7. The CDR3 extends over 15 amino acids. The CDR3 protein is CAWSGQGQGAGELFF. The CDR3 bases are TGTGCCTGGAGTGGACAGGGGCAGGGTGCCGGGGAGCTGTTTTTT. Filled out from reference TRBV30 and TRBJ2-2, the complete variable domain reads SQTIHQWPATLVQPVGSPLSLECTVEGTSNPNLYWYRQAAGRGLQLLFYSVGIGQISSEVPQNLSASRPQDRQFILSSKKLLLSDSGFYLCAWSGQGQGAGELFFGEGSRLTVL.

This chain joins TRBV7-2 and TRBJ1-6; D gene ambiguous. CDR1 and CDR2 from the germline V gene are SGHTA and FQGNSA. This CDR3 comprises 18 residues. The V gene lost 1 base and the J gene lost 0 bases, with 13 bases spanning the gap. As DNA, the CDR3 is TGTGCCAGCAGCTTAGTTCCATTAGTGAACTCCTATAATTCACCCCTCCACTTT. Translation gives CASSLVPLVNSYNSPLHF.

V and J are TRBV23-1 and TRBJ1-5; D is ambiguous. TRBV23-1 is reported as an ORF; its role is uncertain. V shed 2 bases and J shed 5 bases, with 7 bases lying between them. The CDR3 is 13 amino acids. The CDR3 nucleotides read TGCGCCAGCAGTCAAATAAGGGATCAGCCCCAGCATTTT. Protein: CASSQIRDQPQHF.

This chain uses TRBV24-1 with TRBJ1-2; 9 positions match TRBD1. This CDR3 has 16 amino acids. Germline-derived CDR1 and CDR2 are KGHDR and SFDVKD. The V and J ends lost 2 bases and 4 bases, in that order; junction bases with no gene match: 7. Here the CDR3 DNA reads TGTGCCACCAGTGATTCAACAGGGGGCCCTAGCTATGGCTACACCTTC. The encoded protein is CATSDSTGGPSYGYTF.

The gene calls are TRBV30 and TRBJ1-2; unclear D gene. V was shortened by 5 bases and J by 0 bases, with 10 bases between the two germline ends. Germline CDR1 GTSNPN, CDR2 SVGIG (reference sequence). The CDR3 is made up of 13 amino acids. Here the CDR3 DNA reads TGTGCCTGGGTTAGACATTCTAACTATGGCTACACCTTC. The encoded protein is CAWVRHSNYGYTF.

This chain joins TRBV2 and TRBJ2-5, with TRBD1 identical over 7 bases. Germline V lookup: CDR1 SNHLY, CDR2 FYNNEI. V dropped 6 bases and J dropped 5; count of bases not matched to a gene: 15. The length of the CDR3 is 16 residues. The CDR3 spells CASRMTGKWFPETQYF. The CDR3 DNA is TGTGCCAGCAGGATGACAGGGAAGTGGTTCCCGGAGACCCAGTACTTC.